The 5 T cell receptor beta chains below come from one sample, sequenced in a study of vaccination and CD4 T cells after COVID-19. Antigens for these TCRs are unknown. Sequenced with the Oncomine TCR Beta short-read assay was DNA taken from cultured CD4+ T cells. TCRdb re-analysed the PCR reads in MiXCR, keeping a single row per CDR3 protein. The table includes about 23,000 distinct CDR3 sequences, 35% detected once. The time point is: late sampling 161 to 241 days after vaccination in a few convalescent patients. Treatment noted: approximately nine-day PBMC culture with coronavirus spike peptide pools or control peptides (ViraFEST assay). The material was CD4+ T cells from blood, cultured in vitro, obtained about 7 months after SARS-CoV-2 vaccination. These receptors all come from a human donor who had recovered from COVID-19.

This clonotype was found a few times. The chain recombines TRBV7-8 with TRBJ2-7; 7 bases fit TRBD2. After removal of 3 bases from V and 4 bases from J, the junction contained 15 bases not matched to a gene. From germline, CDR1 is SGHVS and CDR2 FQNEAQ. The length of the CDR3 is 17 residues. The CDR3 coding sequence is TGTGCCAGCAGCTTCACCTCCGCGATGAGCGGGAAGTACGAGCAGTACTTC. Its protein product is CASSFTSAMSGKYEQYF. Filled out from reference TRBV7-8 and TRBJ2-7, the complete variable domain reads GAGVSQSPRYKVAKRGQDVALRCDPISGHVSLFWYQQALGQGPEFLTYFQNEAQLDKSGLPSDRFFAERPEGSVSTLKIQRTQQEDSAVYLCASSFTSAMSGKYEQYFGPGTRLTVT.

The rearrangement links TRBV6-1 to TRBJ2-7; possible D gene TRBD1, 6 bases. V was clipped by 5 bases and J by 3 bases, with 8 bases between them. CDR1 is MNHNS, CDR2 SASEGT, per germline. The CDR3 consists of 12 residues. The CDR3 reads CASSRQVYEQYF. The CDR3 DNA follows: TGTGCCAGCAGTCGACAGGTCTACGAGCAGTACTTC.

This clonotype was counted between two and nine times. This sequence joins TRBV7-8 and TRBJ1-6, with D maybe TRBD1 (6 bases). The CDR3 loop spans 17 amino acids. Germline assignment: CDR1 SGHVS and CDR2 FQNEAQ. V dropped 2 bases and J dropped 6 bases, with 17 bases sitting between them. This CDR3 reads CASSLSSRGQANSPLHF. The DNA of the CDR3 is TGTGCCAGCAGCTTATCGTCCCGGGGGCAAGCTAATTCACCCCTCCACTTT.

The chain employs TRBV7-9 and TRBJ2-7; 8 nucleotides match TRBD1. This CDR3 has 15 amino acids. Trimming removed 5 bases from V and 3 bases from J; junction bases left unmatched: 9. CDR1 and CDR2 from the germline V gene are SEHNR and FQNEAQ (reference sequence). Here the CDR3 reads CASSQGQVTLYEQYF. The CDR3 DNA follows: TGTGCCAGCAGCCAGGGACAGGTTACACTCTACGAGCAGTACTTC.

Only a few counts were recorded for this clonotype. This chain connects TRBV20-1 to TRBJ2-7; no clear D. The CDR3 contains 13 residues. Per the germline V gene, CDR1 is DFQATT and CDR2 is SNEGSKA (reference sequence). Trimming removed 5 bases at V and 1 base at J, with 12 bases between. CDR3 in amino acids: CSAPRLNSYEQYF. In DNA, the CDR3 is TGCAGTGCTCCCCGATTAAATTCCTACGAGCAGTACTTC.